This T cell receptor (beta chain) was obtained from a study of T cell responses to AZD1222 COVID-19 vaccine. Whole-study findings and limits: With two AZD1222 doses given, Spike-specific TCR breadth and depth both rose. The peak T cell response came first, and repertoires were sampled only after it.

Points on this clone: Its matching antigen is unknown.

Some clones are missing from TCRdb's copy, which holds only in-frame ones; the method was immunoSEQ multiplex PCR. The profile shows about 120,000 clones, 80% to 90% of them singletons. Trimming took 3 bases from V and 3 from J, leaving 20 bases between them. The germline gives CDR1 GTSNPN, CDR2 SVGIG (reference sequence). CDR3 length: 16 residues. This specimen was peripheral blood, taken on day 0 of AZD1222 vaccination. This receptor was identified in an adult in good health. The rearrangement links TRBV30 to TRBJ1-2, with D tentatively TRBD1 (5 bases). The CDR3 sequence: CAWRTAMHSDDYGYTF. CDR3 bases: TGTGCCTGGAGGACAGCTATGCACTCCGACGACTATGGCTACACCTTC.